The 9 T cell receptor beta chains below all came from one sample that was sequenced in a study of siplizumab effects on memory and regulatory T cells. Clones were sequenced by immunoSEQ multiplex PCR, and TCRdb holds only the in-frame ones, with some missing. The data hold 110,000 or so clones, with approximately 92% observed a single time. The sample consisted of non-Treg CD4+ T cells sorted from blood. These receptors were taken from a human donor in good health.

The chain has TRBV11-1 and TRBJ2-3; D not certain. Germline CDR1 SGHAT, CDR2 FQDESV (reference sequence). The CDR3 length is 13 residues. V was pared by 4 bases and J by 4 bases, with 9 bases between. The CDR3: CASSSPGPDTQYF. The CDR3 region has the DNA TGTGCCAGCAGCTCTCCGGGCCCAGATACGCAGTATTTT. Supplemented by reference TRBV11-1 and TRBJ2-3, the full variable domain reads EAEVAQSPRYKITEKSQAVAFWCDPISGHATLYWYRQILGQGPELLVQFQDESVVDDSQLPKDRFSAERLKGVDSTLKIQPAELGDSAMYLCASSSPGPDTQYFGPGTRLTVL.

The V and J genes are TRBV5-4 and TRBJ2-2; D not certain. The V and J ends lost 4 bases and 2 bases respectively, with 15 bases between them. Germline V gene lookup returns CDR1 SGHNT and CDR2 YYREEE (reference sequence). The CDR3 totals 16 residues. The CDR3 spells CASSPPGSPNTGELFF. The CDR3 DNA reads TGTGCCAGCAGCCCGCCGGGCTCCCCCAACACCGGGGAGCTGTTTTTT.

This chain joins TRBV7-2 and TRBJ1-1, with D possibly TRBD1 on 6 matching bases. The CDR3 extends over 13 amino acids. V lost 5 bases, J lost 2 bases, and 9 bases lay in between. Germline V gene sequence: CDR1 SGHTA, CDR2 FQGNSA. CDR3 DNA: TGTGCCAGCAGCCCACAGGGTAACACTGAAGCTTTCTTT. Its protein is CASSPQGNTEAFF.

The V gene is TRBV12-5, the J gene TRBJ1-6; 7 bases map to TRBD1. The CDR3 length is 18 residues. Trimming at V came to 0 bases and at J to 4 bases, leaving 9 bases not matched to a gene. Germline lookup yields CDR1 LGHNT and CDR2 FRNRAP. The CDR3, as DNA: TGTGCTAGTGGTTTGGTCCGACAGGGTGAGCCTTATAATTCACCCCTCCACTTT. Its translation is CASGLVRQGEPYNSPLHF.

This chain uses TRBV11-2 with TRBJ2-2, with D unclear. The V end was cut by 2 bases, the J end by 5 bases, with 0 bases between. Germline values: CDR1 SGHAT, CDR2 FQNNGV. The CDR3 is made up of 11 amino acids. CDR3 region: CASSLTGELFF. The CDR3 DNA reads TGTGCCAGCAGCTTAACCGGGGAGCTGTTTTTT.

The genes are TRBV18 and TRBJ1-2; D ambiguous. The CDR3 consists of 12 residues. CDR1 and CDR2 (germline): KGHSH, LQKENI. V shed 4 bases and J shed 0 bases, with 3 bases lying between them. As DNA, the CDR3 is TGTGCCAGCTCACAGGCTAACTATGGCTACACCTTC. Residues: CASSQANYGYTF.

In this sample, this clone turned up once. The V call is TRBV7-9, the J call TRBJ1-1; D not resolved. Trimming removed 1 base from V and 6 bases from J, with 12 bases in between. CDR3 length: 14 amino acids. The germline V gene has CDR1 SEHNR and CDR2 FQNEAQ (reference sequence). CDR3 loop: CASSLEAGGAEAFF. Written as DNA, the CDR3 is TGTGCCAGCAGCTTAGAAGCGGGAGGCGCTGAAGCTTTCTTT. Together with reference TRBV7-9 and TRBJ1-1, the CDR3 gives the full variable domain: DTGVSQNPRHKITKRGQNVTFRCDPISEHNRLYWYRQTLGQGPEFLTYFQNEAQLEKSRLLSDRFSAERPKGSFSTLEIQRTEQGDSAMYLCASSLEAGGAEAFFGQGTRLTVV.

This sequence joins TRBV5-1 and TRBJ1-1, with D possibly being TRBD1 (6 bases). The germline V and J ends were trimmed by 1 base and 1 base, with 11 bases remaining between them. The CDR3 has 15 residues. Germline CDR1 SGHRS, CDR2 YFSETQ. CDR3 sequence (DNA): TGCGCCAGCAGCTTGACAGGGCCTAAGAACACTGAAGCTTTCTTT. It is translated as CASSLTGPKNTEAFF.

The genes are TRBV7-2 and TRBJ2-2; no firm D call. V was clipped by 5 bases and J by 6 bases, with 13 bases between them. In germline, CDR1 is SGHTA, CDR2 FQGNSA. The CDR3 has 14 residues. As DNA, the CDR3 is TGTGCCAGCAGCCCCCGGGTGGGTCCCGGGGAGCTGTTTTTT. Amino acid sequence: CASSPRVGPGELFF.